These 29 T cell receptor beta chains came from one sample sequenced in a study of regulatory T cells in long-lasting Graves disease. As to time point: newly diagnosed GD, antithyroid drugs for less than 3 months. PBMC-extracted RNA yielded the TCR library. Assembly of TCR beta libraries relied on iRepertoire HTBI primers together with Arm-PCR of CDR3 regions. TCRdb passed the multiplex PCR reads through MiXCR, listing each CDR3 protein once. The sample shows about 220,000 distinct CDR3 sequences, roughly a fifth of them seen only once. The data were also submitted as part of a second study, on T cells in Graves' hyperthyroidism and ophthalmopathy.

Sample: peripheral blood mononuclear cells (PBMCs), taken at new diagnosis, from a patient treated with antithyroid drugs. These TCRs come from a woman in her twenties or thirties with Graves disease.

This sequence joins TRBV5-1 and TRBJ2-5, with 7 bases that match TRBD2. This CDR3 comprises 19 residues. V gave up 3 bases and J gave up 0 bases; unmatched junction bases: 17. In germline, CDR1 is SGHRS, CDR2 YFSETQ. CDR3 nucleotide sequence: TGCGCCAGCAGCTCGTCAAGGGTGATAGCGGGCTCGTACCAAGAGACCCAGTACTTC. Translated, it gives CASSSSRVIAGSYQETQYF.

This sequence joins TRBV7-2 and TRBJ2-5; 11 bases match TRBD2. Germline V lookup: CDR1 SGHTA, CDR2 FQGNSA. V was pared by 4 bases and J by 5 bases, with 12 bases of the junction left unmatched. The CDR3 consists of 17 residues. CDR3 loop: CASSSPGLAAGGETQYF. CDR3 coding DNA: TGTGCCAGCAGCTCACCGGGACTAGCGGCCGGAGGGGAGACCCAGTACTTC.

This clonotype was detected ten times or more. J is TRBJ1-2 and V is TRBV2; D call uncertain. The V end was cut by 3 bases, the J end by 8 bases, with 10 bases between. CDR3 length: 12 residues. Germline-derived CDR1 and CDR2 are SNHLY and FYNNEI. The DNA for the CDR3 is TGTGCCAGCAGTGACGAGGTCGAAGGCTACACCTTC. It yields the protein CASSDEVEGYTF.

The V call is TRBV29-1, the J call TRBJ1-2, with D hard to call. The CDR3 extends over 16 amino acids. The germline CDR1 and CDR2 sequences are SQVTM and ANQGSEA. V lost 2 bases, J lost 5 bases, and 21 bases lay in between. The CDR3 nucleotides are TGCAGCGTTGAATTGCAGCGGCAATGGGCGGGGTATGGCTACACCTTC. It yields the protein CSVELQRQWAGYGYTF.

Regarding this clonotype: Possible read error: a much larger clone is one base away. The V gene is TRBV30, the J gene TRBJ2-1; TRBD1 matches at 9 bases. This CDR3 has 14 residues. Germline lookup yields CDR1 GTSNPN and CDR2 SVGIG (reference sequence). The CDR3: CVWTRTGVYNEQFF. The CDR3 region has the DNA TGTGTCTGGACCAGGACAGGGGTCTACAATGAGCAGTTCTTC.

This clonotype came up many times. The chain employs TRBV3-1 and TRBJ1-1, with a tentative D call TRBD1 (6 bases). This CDR3 has 13 residues. Germline V gives CDR1 LGHDT, CDR2 YNNKEL (reference sequence). V was cut by 4 bases and J by 4 bases, with 10 bases left in between. The CDR3 nucleotides are TGTGCCAGCAGCCGGGGGGCGGTCACTGAAGCTTTCTTT. Protein: CASSRGAVTEAFF.

This rearrangement joins TRBV20-1 to TRBJ1-5; D possibly corresponds to TRBD1 (6 bases). Germline CDR1 is DFQATT and CDR2 is SNEGSKA (reference sequence). There are 14 residues in the CDR3. V was clipped by 2 bases and J by 1 base, with 9 bases between them. In nucleotides, the CDR3 is TGCAGTGCTAGATTGGGGGCGAGCAATCAGCCCCAGCATTTT. It encodes CSARLGASNQPQHF.

This clonotype was detected many times. This chain uses TRBV20-1 with TRBJ1-4; 10 nucleotides agree with TRBD1. Trimming cost V 1 base and J 8 bases; bases outside gene matches: 7. CDR1 DFQATT and CDR2 SNEGSKA come from the germline V gene (reference sequence). CDR3 length: 15 amino acids. The CDR3 bases are TGCAGTGCTAGAGCCCGGACAGGGGGTGTAGAAAAACTGTTTTTT. Translation gives CSARARTGGVEKLFF.

This clonotype was detected only a few times. The chain is built from TRBV4-1 and TRBJ1-5; D remains unclear. Germline V gene sequence: CDR1 MGHRA, CDR2 YSYEKL. Trimming stripped 1 base from V and 5 bases from J, with 6 bases between. This CDR3 spans 13 amino acids. CDR3 region: CASSQVSDQPQHF. CDR3 nucleotides: TGCGCCAGCAGCCAAGTCTCGGATCAGCCCCAGCATTTT.

This clonotype was seen many times. The chain is built from TRBV20-1 and TRBJ2-5; D gene unclear. The CDR3 runs to 12 residues. Germline lookup yields CDR1 DFQATT and CDR2 SNEGSKA (reference sequence). V lost 3 bases and J lost 5, with 10 bases in between. The CDR3 is CSASTVRETQYF. The CDR3 DNA follows: TGCAGTGCTAGTACAGTGCGGGAGACCCAGTACTTC.

This clonotype was detected many times. The V gene is TRBV2, the J gene TRBJ2-5, with D tentatively TRBD1 (6 bases). Germline loops: CDR1 SNHLY, CDR2 FYNNEI. V lost 6 bases to trimming and J lost 0 bases, with 14 bases between them. The CDR3 length is 15 residues. The CDR3 region is CASSPLDRHQETQYF. Here the CDR3 DNA reads TGTGCCAGCAGCCCGCTCGACAGGCACCAAGAGACCCAGTACTTC.

This clonotype was detected only a few times. This rearrangement joins TRBV29-1 to TRBJ2-7, with D unclear. Germline V gene data show CDR1 as SQVTM and CDR2 as ANQGSEA. Deletions cut 2 bases from V and 6 bases from J, with 8 bases between. CDR3 length: 11 residues. The CDR3 nucleotides read TGCAGCGTTGAAATGGATTCCGAGCAGTACTTC. Encoded protein: CSVEMDSEQYF.

This clonotype has a count of ten or more. V usage is TRBV28 and J usage is TRBJ2-7, with TRBD2 matching 7 bases. The CDR3 runs to 13 residues. With 8 bases clipped from V and 5 bases from J, the junction kept 9 bases outside the gene matches. The germline V gene has CDR1 MDHEN and CDR2 SYDVKM. In DNA form, the CDR3 reads TGTGCCAGCGGTCAGGGAGGGAATGACGAGCAGTACTTC. This codes for CASGQGGNDEQYF. The full variable domain, its missing parts supplied by reference TRBV28 and TRBJ2-7, is DVKVTQSSRYLVKRTGEKVFLECVQDMDHENMFWYRQDPGLGLRLIYFSYDVKMKEKGDIPEGYSVSREKKERFSLILESASTNQTSMYLCASGQGGNDEQYFGPGTRLTVT.

The sample holds many counts of this clonotype. The V gene is TRBV3-1, the J gene TRBJ2-5; 7 nucleotides agree with TRBD1. Trimming removed 4 bases from V and 5 bases from J; junction bases left unmatched: 10. The CDR3 is made up of 15 amino acids. CDR1 LGHDT and CDR2 YNNKEL come from the germline V gene (reference sequence). CDR3 amino acids: CASSPWDRNRETQYF. CDR3 DNA: TGTGCCAGCAGCCCGTGGGACAGAAACCGGGAGACCCAGTACTTC.

This clonotype was observed many times. V gene TRBV5-1 combines with J gene TRBJ1-1, with a tentative D call TRBD1 (6 bases). CDR3 length: 13 amino acids. In germline, CDR1 is SGHRS, CDR2 YFSETQ. V was clipped by 1 base and J by 7 bases, with 11 bases between them. The CDR3 bases are TGCGCCAGCAGCTTGAGGGGGGCGGTTGAAGCTTTCTTT. Its protein is CASSLRGAVEAFF.

This clonotype was detected a few times. J is TRBJ2-7 and V is TRBV20-1, with 11 positions matching TRBD1. CDR1 and CDR2 (germline): DFQATT, SNEGSKA (reference sequence). The CDR3 has 12 residues. J lost 5 bases, V lost 7 bases, and 4 bases had no gene match. CDR3 sequence: CSVGTGGDEQYF. The CDR3 DNA sequence: TGCAGTGTGGGGACAGGGGGTGACGAGCAGTACTTC.

This clonotype was counted ten times or more. J is TRBJ2-1 and V is TRBV19; 10 bases match TRBD1. The J segment lost 8 bases and the V segment lost 6 bases, leaving 7 bases of the junction unmatched. The CDR3 covers 14 residues. The germline gives CDR1 LNHDA, CDR2 SQIVND (reference sequence). The CDR3 coding sequence is TGTGCCAGTAGAGGGACAGGGGTATTCGATGAGCAGTTCTTC. Its translation is CASRGTGVFDEQFF.

The chain has TRBV2 and TRBJ2-7, with TRBD2 matching over 12 bases. Germline V gives CDR1 SNHLY, CDR2 FYNNEI. The J segment lost 5 bases and the V segment lost 2 bases, leaving 4 bases of the junction unmatched. This CDR3 contains 15 residues. For the CDR3, the DNA is TGTGCCAGCAGTGAACTAGCGGGGGGGCCCAACGAGCAGTACTTC. The encoded protein is CASSELAGGPNEQYF.

The sample holds many counts of this clonotype. The junction does not match germline at one end; this may be a read error. This rearrangement joins TRBV7-7 to TRBJ2-1, with D perhaps matching TRBD1 (7 bases). The CDR3 sequence is 14 residues long. Per the germline V gene, CDR1 is SSHAT and CDR2 is FNYEAQ (reference sequence). The CDR3 nucleotides read TGTGCTAGCAGCCGGGGGACAGCGTACAATGAGCAGTTCTTC. Protein: CASSRGTAYNEQFF.

This clonotype was seen repeatedly, ten times or more. The CDR3 here is CASIRLAGNYNEQFF. CDR3 DNA: TGTGCCAGCATTAGACTAGCGGGAAACTACAATGAGCAGTTCTTC. J is TRBJ2-1 and V is TRBV6-1; 11 bases align to TRBD2. Unmatched junction bases numbered 5, after V lost 7 bases and J lost 3 bases. The CDR3 is 15 amino acids. Germline V gene lookup returns CDR1 MNHNS and CDR2 SASEGT.

The chain couples TRBV24-1 to TRBJ1-1; 8 bases align to TRBD1. V lost 9 bases to trimming and J lost 1 base; unmatched junction nucleotides: 6. The CDR3 is made up of 14 amino acids. Germline V CDR1 and CDR2: KGHDR, SFDVKD. DNA for the CDR3: TGTGCCACCGGGACAGGAGGTACGAACACTGAAGCTTTCTTT. It translates to CATGTGGTNTEAFF.

This clonotype was counted ten times or more. The rearrangement joins TRBV7-2 to TRBJ1-1, with D unclear. Germline V gene data show CDR1 as SGHTA and CDR2 as FQGNSA. Trimming shortened V by 2 bases and J by 1 base, and 11 bases separated the two germline ends. CDR3 size: 15 residues. This chain's CDR3 is CASSLKGRSNTEAFF. Here the CDR3 DNA reads TGTGCCAGCAGCTTAAAAGGACGTTCGAACACTGAAGCTTTCTTT.

The J gene is TRBJ1-1, the V gene TRBV2; no definite D call. The CDR3 is 11 residues long. Germline lookup yields CDR1 SNHLY and CDR2 FYNNEI. Trimming left V 1 base short and J 5 bases short, with 2 bases between. DNA of the CDR3: TGTGCCAGCAGTGAAGGGACTGAAGCTTTCTTT. It codes for CASSEGTEAFF.

This clonotype has at least ten counts. The gene calls are TRBV15 and TRBJ2-3; D possibly corresponds to TRBD1 (6 bases). The V and J ends lost 5 bases and 3 bases respectively, with 9 bases between them. Germline CDR1 is LNHNV and CDR2 is YYDKDF (reference sequence). This CDR3 comprises 13 residues. CDR3 in DNA: TGTGCCACCAGCGAGGGGGTGACAGATACGCAGTATTTT. Protein product: CATSEGVTDTQYF.

The chain recombines TRBV11-2 with TRBJ2-7; 7 nucleotides line up with TRBD1. Germline V gene lookup returns CDR1 SGHAT and CDR2 FQNNGV. Losses at the gene ends were 7 bases for V and 2 bases for J; bases not matched to a gene: 11. CDR3 length equals 15 residues. CDR3 nucleotide sequence: TGTGCCAGCAATGAAGGGGGCGCTTGGGCCTACGAGCAGTACTTC. Translation gives CASNEGGAWAYEQYF.

This clonotype was seen ten or more times. The chain is built from TRBV28 and TRBJ2-5; 8 bases map to TRBD1. In germline, CDR1 is MDHEN, CDR2 SYDVKM. Trimming at V came to 1 base and at J to 9 bases, leaving 7 bases not matched to a gene. The length of the CDR3 is 14 residues. The CDR3 is CASSLSGGWEAQYF. The CDR3 bases are TGTGCCAGCAGTTTATCAGGGGGCTGGGAGGCCCAGTACTTC.

This clonotype was picked up many times. The V and J genes are TRBV6-1 and TRBJ1-5, with D possibly matching TRBD1 (5 bases). V was trimmed by 5 bases and J by 2 bases, leaving 16 bases between them. The CDR3 totals 16 residues. CDR1 MNHNS and CDR2 SASEGT come from the germline V gene. The CDR3 DNA follows: TGTGCCAGCAGTCCCTCGGGACGGATCGGCAATCAGCCCCAGCATTTT. Translation gives CASSPSGRIGNQPQHF.

At least ten counts were recorded for this clonotype. The rearrangement uses TRBV19 and TRBJ2-5, with no clear D. This CDR3 has 13 residues. Trimming left V 3 bases short and J 3 bases short, with 8 bases between. Germline values: CDR1 LNHDA, CDR2 SQIVND (reference sequence). The CDR3 DNA reads as TGTGCCAGTAGTATCAGTCTAGAAGAGACCCAGTACTTC. It encodes CASSISLEETQYF.

This clonotype came up many times. The rearrangement joins TRBV5-6 to TRBJ2-7, with 7 bases matching TRBD2. This CDR3 contains 15 residues. The ends lost 5 bases at V and 2 bases at J; junction bases unmatched: 10. Germline assignment: CDR1 SGHDT and CDR2 YYEEEE. In nucleotides, the CDR3 is TGTGCCAGCAGTATGGGGGGGAGCCTTCCCTACGAGCAGTACTTC. Protein: CASSMGGSLPYEQYF.